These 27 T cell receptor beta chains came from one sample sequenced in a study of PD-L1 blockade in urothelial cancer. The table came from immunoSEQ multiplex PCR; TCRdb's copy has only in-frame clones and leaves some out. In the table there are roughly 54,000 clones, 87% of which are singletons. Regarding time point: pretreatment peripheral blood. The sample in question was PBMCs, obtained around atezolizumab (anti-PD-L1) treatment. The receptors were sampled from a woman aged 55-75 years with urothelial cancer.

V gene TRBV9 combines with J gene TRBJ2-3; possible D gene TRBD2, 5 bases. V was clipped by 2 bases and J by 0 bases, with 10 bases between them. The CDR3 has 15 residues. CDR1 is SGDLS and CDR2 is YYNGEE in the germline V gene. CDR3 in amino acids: CASSVEDASTDTQYF. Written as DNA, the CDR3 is TGTGCCAGCAGCGTGGAGGACGCAAGCACAGATACGCAGTATTTT. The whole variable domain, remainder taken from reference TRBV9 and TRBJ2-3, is DSGVTQTPKHLITATGQRVTLRCSPRSGDLSVYWYQQSLDQGLQFLIQYYNGEERAKGNILERFSAQQFPDLHSELNLSSLELGDSALYFCASSVEDASTDTQYFGPGTRLTVL.

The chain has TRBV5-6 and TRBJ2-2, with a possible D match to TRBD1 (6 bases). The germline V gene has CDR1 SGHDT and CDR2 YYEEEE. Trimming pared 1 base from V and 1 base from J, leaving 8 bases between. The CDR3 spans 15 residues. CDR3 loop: CASSLRQVNTGELFF. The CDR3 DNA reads TGTGCCAGCAGCTTGAGACAGGTGAACACCGGGGAGCTGTTTTTT. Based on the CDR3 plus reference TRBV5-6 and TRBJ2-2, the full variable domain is DAGVTQSPTHLIKTRGQQVTLRCSPKSGHDTVSWYQQALGQGPQFIFQYYEEEERQRGNFPDRFSGHQFPNYSSELNVNALLLGDSALYLCASSLRQVNTGELFFGEGSRLTVL.

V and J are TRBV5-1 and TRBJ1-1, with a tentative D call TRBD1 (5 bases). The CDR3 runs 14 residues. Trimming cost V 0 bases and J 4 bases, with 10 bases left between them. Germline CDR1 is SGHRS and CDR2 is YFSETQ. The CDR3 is CASSLAGGGTEAFF. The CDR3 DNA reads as TGCGCCAGCAGCTTGGCCGGGGGAGGCACTGAAGCTTTCTTT.

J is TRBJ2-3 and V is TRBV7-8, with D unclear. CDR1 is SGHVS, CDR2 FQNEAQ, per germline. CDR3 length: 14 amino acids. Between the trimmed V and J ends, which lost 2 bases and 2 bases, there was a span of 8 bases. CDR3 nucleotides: TGTGCCAGCAGCTTACGTACTTACACAGATACGCAGTATTTT. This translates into CASSLRTYTDTQYF.

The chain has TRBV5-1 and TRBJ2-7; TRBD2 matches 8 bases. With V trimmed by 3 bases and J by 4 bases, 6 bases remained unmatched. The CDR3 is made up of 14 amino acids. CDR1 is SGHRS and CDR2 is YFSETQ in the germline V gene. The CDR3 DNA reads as TGCGCCAGCAGCTCCGGGGGGGGCCAATACGAGCAGTACTTC. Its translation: CASSSGGGQYEQYF.

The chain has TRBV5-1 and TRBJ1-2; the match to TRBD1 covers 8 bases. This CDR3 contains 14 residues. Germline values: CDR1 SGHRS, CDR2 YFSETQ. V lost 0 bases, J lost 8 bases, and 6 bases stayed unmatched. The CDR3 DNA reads TGCGCCAGCAGCTTGGCCGGGACAGGAGCGGGCTACACCTTC. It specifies CASSLAGTGAGYTF.

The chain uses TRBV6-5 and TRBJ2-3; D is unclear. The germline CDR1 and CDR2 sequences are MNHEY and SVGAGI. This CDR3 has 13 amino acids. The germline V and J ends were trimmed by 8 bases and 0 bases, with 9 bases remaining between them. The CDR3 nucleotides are TGTGCCAGCGGGCCAAAGAGCACAGATACGCAGTATTTT. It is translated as CASGPKSTDTQYF.

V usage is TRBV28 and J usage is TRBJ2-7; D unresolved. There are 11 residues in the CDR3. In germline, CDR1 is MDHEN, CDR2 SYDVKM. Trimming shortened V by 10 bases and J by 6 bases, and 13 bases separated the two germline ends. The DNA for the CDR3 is TGTGCCACCGGTTCCCCTGGCGAGCAGTACTTC. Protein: CATGSPGEQYF.

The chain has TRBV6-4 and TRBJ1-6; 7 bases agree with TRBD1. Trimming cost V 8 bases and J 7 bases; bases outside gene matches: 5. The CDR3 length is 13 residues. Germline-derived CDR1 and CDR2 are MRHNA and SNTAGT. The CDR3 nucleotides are TGTGCCAGCCGAGACAGGGTAAATTCACCCCTCCACTTT. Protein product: CASRDRVNSPLHF.

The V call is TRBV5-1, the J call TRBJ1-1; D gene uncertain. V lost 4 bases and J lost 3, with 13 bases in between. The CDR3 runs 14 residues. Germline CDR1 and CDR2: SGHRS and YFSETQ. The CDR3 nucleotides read TGCGCCAGCAGCGTAGGCACAGCTTACACTGAAGCTTTCTTT. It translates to CASSVGTAYTEAFF.

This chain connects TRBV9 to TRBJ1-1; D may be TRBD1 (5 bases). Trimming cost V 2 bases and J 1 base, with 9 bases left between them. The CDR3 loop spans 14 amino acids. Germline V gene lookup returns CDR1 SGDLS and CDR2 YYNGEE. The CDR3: CASSVRASNTEAFF. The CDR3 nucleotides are TGTGCCAGCAGCGTCAGGGCGTCGAACACTGAAGCTTTCTTT. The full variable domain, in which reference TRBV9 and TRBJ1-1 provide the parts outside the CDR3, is DSGVTQTPKHLITATGQRVTLRCSPRSGDLSVYWYQQSLDQGLQFLIQYYNGEERAKGNILERFSAQQFPDLHSELNLSSLELGDSALYFCASSVRASNTEAFFGQGTRLTVV.

The CDR3 sequence is CASSLLSSGGASSYEQYF. The DNA of the CDR3 is TGCGCCAGCAGCTTGTTAAGTAGCGGGGGGGCCTCATCCTACGAGCAGTACTTC. The chain has TRBV5-1 and TRBJ2-7; TRBD2 matches at 11 bases. The ends lost 1 base at V and 1 base at J; junction bases unmatched: 10. The CDR3 spans 18 residues. Germline-derived CDR1 and CDR2 are SGHRS and YFSETQ.

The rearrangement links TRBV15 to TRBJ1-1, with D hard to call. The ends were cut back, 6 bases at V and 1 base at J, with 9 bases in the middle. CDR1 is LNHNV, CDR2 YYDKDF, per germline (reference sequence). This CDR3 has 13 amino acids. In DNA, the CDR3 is TGTGCCACCAGTATAGCGCGGAACACTGAAGCTTTCTTT. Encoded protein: CATSIARNTEAFF. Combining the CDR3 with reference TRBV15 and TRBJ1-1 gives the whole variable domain DAMVIQNPRYQVTQFGKPVTLSCSQTLNHNVMYWYQQKSSQAPKLLFHYYDKDFNNEADTPDNFQSRRPNTSFCFLDIRSPGLGDTAMYLCATSIARNTEAFFGQGTRLTVV.

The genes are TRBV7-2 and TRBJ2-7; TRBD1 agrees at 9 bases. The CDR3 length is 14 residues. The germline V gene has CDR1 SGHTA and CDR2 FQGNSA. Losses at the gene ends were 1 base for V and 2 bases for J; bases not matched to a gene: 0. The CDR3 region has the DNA TGTGCCAGCAGCTTAGACAGGGGGCCCTACGAGCAGTACTTC. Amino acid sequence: CASSLDRGPYEQYF.

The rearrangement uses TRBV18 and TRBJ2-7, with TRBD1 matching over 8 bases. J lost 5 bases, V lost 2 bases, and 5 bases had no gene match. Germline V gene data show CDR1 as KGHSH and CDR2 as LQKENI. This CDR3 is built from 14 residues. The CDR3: CASSPLQGDHEQYF. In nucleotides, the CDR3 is TGTGCCAGCTCACCATTACAGGGGGACCACGAGCAGTACTTC.

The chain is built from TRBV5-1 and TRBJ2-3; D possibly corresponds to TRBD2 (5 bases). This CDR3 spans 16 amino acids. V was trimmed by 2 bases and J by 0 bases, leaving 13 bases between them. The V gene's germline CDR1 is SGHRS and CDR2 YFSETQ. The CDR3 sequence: CASSFGRGLSTDTQYF. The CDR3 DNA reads TGCGCCAGCAGCTTCGGTCGTGGACTGAGCACAGATACGCAGTATTTT.

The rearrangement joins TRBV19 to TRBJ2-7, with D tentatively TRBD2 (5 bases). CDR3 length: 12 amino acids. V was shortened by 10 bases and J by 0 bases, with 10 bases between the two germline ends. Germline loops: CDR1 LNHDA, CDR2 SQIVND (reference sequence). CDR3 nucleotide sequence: TGTGCCACCGCCGCGGGCTCCTACGAGCAGTACTTC. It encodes CATAAGSYEQYF. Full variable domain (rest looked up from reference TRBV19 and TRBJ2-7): DGGITQSPKYLFRKEGQNVTLSCEQNLNHDAMYWYRQDPGQGLRLIYYSQIVNDFQKGDIAEGYSVSREKKESFPLTVTSAQKNPTAFYLCATAAGSYEQYFGPGTRLTVT.

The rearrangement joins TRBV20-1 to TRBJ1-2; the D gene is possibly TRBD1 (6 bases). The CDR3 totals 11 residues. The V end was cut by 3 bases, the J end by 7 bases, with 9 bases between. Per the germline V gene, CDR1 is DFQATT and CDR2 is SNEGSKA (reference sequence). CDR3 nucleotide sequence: TGCAGTGCTAGGGGAGGGGGTGGCTACACCTTC. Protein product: CSARGGGGYTF.

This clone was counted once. Here the CDR3 reads CASSRGMNTEAFF. DNA of the CDR3: TGTGCCAGCAGCAGGGGGATGAACACTGAAGCTTTCTTT. The chain uses TRBV9 and TRBJ1-1; possible D gene TRBD1, 6 bases. Germline-derived CDR1 and CDR2 are SGDLS and YYNGEE. V gave up 4 bases and J gave up 0 bases, with 7 bases separating them. The CDR3 runs to 13 residues.

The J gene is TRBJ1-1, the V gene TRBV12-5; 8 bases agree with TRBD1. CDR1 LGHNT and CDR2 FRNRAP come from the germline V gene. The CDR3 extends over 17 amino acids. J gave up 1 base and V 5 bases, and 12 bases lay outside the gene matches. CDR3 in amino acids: CASGLQRGQAANTEAFF. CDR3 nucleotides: TGTGCTAGTGGTCTTCAAAGGGGACAGGCCGCGAACACTGAAGCTTTCTTT.

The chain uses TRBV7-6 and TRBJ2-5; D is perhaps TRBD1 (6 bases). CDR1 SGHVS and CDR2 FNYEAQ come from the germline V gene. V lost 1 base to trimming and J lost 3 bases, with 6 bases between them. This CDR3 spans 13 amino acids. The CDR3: CASSLDREETQYF. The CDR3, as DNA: TGTGCCAGCAGCTTAGACAGGGAAGAGACCCAGTACTTC.

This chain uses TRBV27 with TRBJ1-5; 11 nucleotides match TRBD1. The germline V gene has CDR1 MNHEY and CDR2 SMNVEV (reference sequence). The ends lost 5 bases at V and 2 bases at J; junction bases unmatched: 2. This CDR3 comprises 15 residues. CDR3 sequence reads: CASSRTGGGNQPQHF. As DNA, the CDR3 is TGTGCCAGCAGTCGGACAGGGGGCGGCAATCAGCCCCAGCATTTT.

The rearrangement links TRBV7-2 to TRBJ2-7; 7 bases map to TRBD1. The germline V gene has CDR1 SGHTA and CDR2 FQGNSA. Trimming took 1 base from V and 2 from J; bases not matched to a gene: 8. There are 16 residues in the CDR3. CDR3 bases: TGTGCCAGCAGCTTAGAAGGGGACAGCCGGGCCTACGAGCAGTACTTC. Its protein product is CASSLEGDSRAYEQYF. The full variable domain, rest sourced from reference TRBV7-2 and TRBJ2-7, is GAGVSQSPSNKVTEKGKDVELRCDPISGHTALYWYRQSLGQGLEFLIYFQGNSAPDKSGLPSDRFSAERTGGSVSTLTIQRTQQEDSAVYLCASSLEGDSRAYEQYFGPGTRLTVT.

The CDR3, as DNA: TGTGCCAGCAATCTTGGACAGGGAGGTCAGCCCCAGCATTTT. Translated: CASNLGQGGQPQHF. The V and J genes are TRBV2 and TRBJ1-5; 8 bases are shared with TRBD1. Germline V gene lookup returns CDR1 SNHLY and CDR2 FYNNEI. With V trimmed by 7 bases and J by 6 bases, 8 bases remained unmatched. The CDR3 consists of 14 residues.

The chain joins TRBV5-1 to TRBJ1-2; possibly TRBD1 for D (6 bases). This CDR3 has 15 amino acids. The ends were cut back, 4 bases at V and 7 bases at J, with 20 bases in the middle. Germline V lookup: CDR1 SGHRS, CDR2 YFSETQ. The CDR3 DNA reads TGCGCCAGCAGCGCGGGAGGGGGATCTACTCCTGGCTACACCTTC. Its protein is CASSAGGGSTPGYTF.

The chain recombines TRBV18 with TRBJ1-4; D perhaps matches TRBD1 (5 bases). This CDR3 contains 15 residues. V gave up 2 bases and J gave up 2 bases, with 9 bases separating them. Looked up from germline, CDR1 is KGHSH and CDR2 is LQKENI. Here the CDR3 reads CASSPARGTNEKLFF. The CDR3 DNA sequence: TGTGCCAGCTCACCAGCAAGGGGCACTAATGAAAAACTGTTTTTT.

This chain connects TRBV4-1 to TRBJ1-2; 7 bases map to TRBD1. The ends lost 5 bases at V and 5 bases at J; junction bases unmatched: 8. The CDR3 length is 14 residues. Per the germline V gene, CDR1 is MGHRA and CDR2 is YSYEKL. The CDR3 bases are TGCGCCAGCAGCTCAACCGGGACAGCTTATGGCTACACCTTC. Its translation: CASSSTGTAYGYTF.